What follows are 18 T cell receptor beta chains derived from one specimen sequenced in a study of blood T cell repertoires in COVID-19. Sequenced by immunoSEQ multiplex PCR; TCRdb stores in-frame clones only, minus some. This repertoire shows 75,000 to 85,000 clones, 88% found once; its top ten account for about 5.3%. What was sequenced was peripheral blood. The receptor source for this set is a man aged 50-59 years with active COVID-19.

Only one count was recorded for this clone. CDR3 protein: CVRRIAGRSSYNEQFF. In DNA, the CDR3 is TGTGTCAGAAGGATAGCGGGCCGAAGCTCCTACAATGAGCAGTTCTTC. The chain carries TRBV7-5 and TRBJ2-1; no check of the table's D call, TRBD2, against the DNA was made. TRBV7-5 is classified as a pseudogene. This CDR3 has 16 amino acids.

V and J are TRBV5-6 and TRBJ2-6; TRBD1 matches 10 bases. Germline values: CDR1 SGHDT, CDR2 YYEEEE. Losses at the gene ends were 1 base for V and 1 base for J; bases not matched to a gene: 5. The CDR3 consists of 18 residues. The CDR3: CASSLYGQGVSGANVLTF. For the CDR3, the DNA is TGTGCCAGCAGCTTGTATGGACAGGGGGTTTCTGGGGCCAACGTCCTGACTTTC.

This rearrangement joins TRBV9 to TRBJ2-5, with D unclear. This CDR3 is 14 amino acids long. CDR1 is SGDLS and CDR2 is YYNGEE in the germline V gene. V gave up 0 bases and J gave up 2 bases, with 8 bases separating them. DNA for the CDR3: TGTGCCAGCAGCGTAGGAGGTCTACAAGAGACCCAGTACTTC. Amino acids: CASSVGGLQETQYF. The full variable domain, with the rest looked up from reference TRBV9 and TRBJ2-5, is DSGVTQTPKHLITATGQRVTLRCSPRSGDLSVYWYQQSLDQGLQFLIQYYNGEERAKGNILERFSAQQFPDLHSELNLSSLELGDSALYFCASSVGGLQETQYFGPGTRLLVL.

V usage is TRBV7-9 and J usage is TRBJ2-5; the match to TRBD2 covers 7 bases. CDR3 length: 16 amino acids. The trim removed 5 bases at V and 2 bases at J, leaving 11 bases unmatched. The germline CDR1 and CDR2 sequences are SEHNR and FQNEAQ (reference sequence). The CDR3 loop reads CASSPPGAGEQETQYF. DNA for the CDR3: TGTGCCAGCAGCCCCCCTGGGGCGGGGGAACAAGAGACCCAGTACTTC.

The chain has TRBV3-1 (or the pseudogene TRBV3-2) and TRBJ1-5, with no clear D. The ends were cut back, 11 bases at V and 4 bases at J, with 18 bases in the middle. The length of the CDR3 is 14 residues. Per the germline V gene, CDR1 is LGHDT and CDR2 is YNNKEL (reference sequence). The DNA for the CDR3 is TGTGCCTCCGGGGAGCTAGGCGGGAATCAGCCCCAGCATTTT. Its translation: CASGELGGNQPQHF.

This CDR3 reads CASSLSGSYNEQFF. The CDR3 nucleotides are TGTGCCAGCAGCTTAAGTGGGAGCTACAATGAGCAGTTCTTC. V and J are TRBV7-3 and TRBJ2-1; D is perhaps TRBD2 (5 bases). This CDR3 has 14 amino acids. Germline CDR1 is SGHTA and CDR2 is FQGTGA. V dropped 1 base and J dropped 3 bases, with 7 bases sitting between them.

This CDR3 is CASMRTGLGTEAFF. CDR3 sequence (DNA): TGTGCCAGCATGAGGACAGGGTTGGGTACTGAAGCTTTCTTT. The J gene is TRBJ1-1, the V gene TRBV2, with 8 bases identical to TRBD1. V gave up 7 bases and J gave up 5 bases; unmatched junction bases: 9. Germline CDR1 reads SNHLY; CDR2 reads FYNNEI. The CDR3 extends over 14 amino acids.

The chain joins TRBV19 to TRBJ1-6; possible D gene TRBD1, 5 bases. The CDR3 runs to 20 residues. V shed 5 bases and J shed 6 bases, with 29 bases lying between them. The germline V gene encodes CDR1 LNHDA and CDR2 SQIVND (reference sequence). The CDR3 nucleotides read TGTGCCAGTAGTTTCTCAGTCAACAGGAACCGGGTATCCGGTAATTCACCCCTCCACTTT. Protein product: CASSFSVNRNRVSGNSPLHF.

This chain links TRBV5-4 with TRBJ2-2, with 10 bases matching TRBD2. CDR3 length equals 16 residues. The junction had 7 bases not matched to a gene; V was cut back by 2 bases and J by 6 bases. The germline V gene has CDR1 SGHNT and CDR2 YYREEE (reference sequence). The CDR3: CASSLKAGGPPGELFF. The CDR3 DNA reads TGTGCCAGCAGCTTAAAAGCGGGGGGGCCGCCCGGGGAGCTGTTTTTT. The full variable domain, rest sourced from reference TRBV5-4 and TRBJ2-2, is ETGVTQSPTHLIKTRGQQVTLRCSSQSGHNTVSWYQQALGQGPQFIFQYYREEENGRGNFPPRFSGLQFPNYSSELNVNALELDDSALYLCASSLKAGGPPGELFFGEGSRLTVL.

The chain combines TRBV28 with TRBJ1-6; D gene uncertain. Trimming took 6 bases from V and 4 from J, leaving 22 bases between them. The CDR3 extends over 18 amino acids. The germline gives CDR1 MDHEN, CDR2 SYDVKM. CDR3 sequence reads: CASSPGLIISPYNSPLHF. In DNA form, the CDR3 reads TGTGCCAGCAGCCCAGGACTGATTATAAGCCCGTATAATTCACCCCTCCACTTT. Full variable domain (missing parts from reference TRBV28 and TRBJ1-6): DVKVTQSSRYLVKRTGEKVFLECVQDMDHENMFWYRQDPGLGLRLIYFSYDVKMKEKGDIPEGYSVSREKKERFSLILESASTNQTSMYLCASSPGLIISPYNSPLHFGNGTRLTVT.

This rearrangement joins TRBV4-2 to TRBJ1-1, with 8 nucleotides matching TRBD1. The CDR3 spans 15 residues. V dropped 0 bases and J dropped 3; count of bases not matched to a gene: 3. The germline V gene has CDR1 LGHNA and CDR2 YNFKEQ. CDR3 DNA sequence: TGTGCCAGCAGCCAAGATCGGACAGGGTACACTGAAGCTTTCTTT. It specifies CASSQDRTGYTEAFF.

The chain carries TRBV6-1 and TRBJ1-4; D not certain. Germline V lookup: CDR1 MNHNS, CDR2 SASEGT. Trimming removed 5 bases at V and 1 base at J, with 14 bases between. There are 16 residues in the CDR3. The chain's CDR3 is CASSKGSGVTNEKLFF. CDR3 DNA sequence: TGTGCCAGCAGTAAAGGCAGTGGAGTAACTAATGAAAAACTGTTTTTT.

This chain connects TRBV9 to TRBJ2-7; TRBD2 agrees at 10 bases. J gave up 3 bases and V 2 bases, and 5 bases lay outside the gene matches. Germline CDR1 reads SGDLS; CDR2 reads YYNGEE. CDR3 length equals 15 residues. This chain's CDR3 is CASSVGLASHYEQYF. CDR3 bases: TGTGCCAGCAGCGTGGGACTAGCGTCCCACTACGAGCAGTACTTC.

Only one count was recorded for this clone. This chain connects TRBV14 to TRBJ2-7; TRBD2 agrees at 13 bases. CDR3 length equals 15 residues. CDR1 and CDR2 from the germline V gene are SGHDN and FVKESK. V lost 4 bases to trimming and J lost 7 bases; unmatched junction nucleotides: 7. The CDR3 loop reads CASSLAGLAGREQYF. The CDR3 coding sequence is TGTGCCAGCAGCCTAGCGGGACTAGCGGGGAGAGAGCAGTACTTC.

This rearrangement joins TRBV6-6 to TRBJ1-1, with D maybe TRBD1 (5 bases). Trimming took 2 bases from V and 6 from J, leaving 10 bases between them. Germline CDR1 and CDR2: MNHNY and SVGAGI (reference sequence). This CDR3 region has 13 residues. CDR3 region: CASSYLGGSEAFF. Written as DNA, the CDR3 is TGTGCCAGCAGTTACCTGGGGGGTTCTGAAGCTTTCTTT.

The J gene is TRBJ1-1, the V gene TRBV18, with 8 bases lining up with TRBD1. Germline V gives CDR1 KGHSH, CDR2 LQKENI. This CDR3 is 13 amino acids long. Trimming removed 8 bases from V and 3 bases from J; junction bases left unmatched: 5. CDR3 in amino acids: CASPTQGDTEAFF. In DNA, the CDR3 is TGTGCCAGCCCCACACAGGGGGACACTGAAGCTTTCTTT. The whole variable domain, remainder taken from reference TRBV18 and TRBJ1-1, is NAGVMQNPRHLVRRRGQEARLRCSPMKGHSHVYWYRQLPEEGLKFMVYLQKENIIDESGMPKERFSAEFPKEGPSILRIQQVVRGDSAAYFCASPTQGDTEAFFGQGTRLTVV.

The J gene is TRBJ1-6, the V gene TRBV7-3; D remains ambiguous. This CDR3 is 15 amino acids long. Looked up from germline, CDR1 is SGHTA and CDR2 is FQGTGA. Trimming took 2 bases from V and 7 from J, leaving 12 bases between them. The CDR3 sequence: CASSLEGGKNSPLHF. The CDR3 DNA sequence: TGTGCCAGCAGCTTAGAAGGCGGAAAGAATTCACCCCTCCACTTT.

This clone was detected only a few times. The rearrangement links TRBV28 to TRBJ2-7, with 8 bases fitting TRBD2. The CDR3 is made up of 16 amino acids. Losses at the gene ends were 4 bases for V and 0 bases for J; bases not matched to a gene: 8. CDR1 MDHEN and CDR2 SYDVKM come from the germline V gene. The chain's CDR3 is CASSSSTSATSYEQYF. CDR3 sequence (DNA): TGTGCCAGCAGTTCGTCGACTAGCGCAACCTCCTACGAGCAGTACTTC.